One and the same sample provided the 27 T cell receptor beta chains below, sequenced in a study of T cells after yellow fever vaccination. MiXCR, run by TCRdb on the 5' RACE reads, gives a single entry per CDR3 protein. The top ten clones hold roughly a sixth of a sample with a few hundred thousand distinct CDR3 sequences, 18% of them seen once. Material: PBMCs, obtained before the yellow fever booster vaccination. The receptors were sampled from a man between 18 and 35 years old who received the YFV17D yellow fever vaccine.

This chain joins TRBV3-1 and TRBJ2-3, with TRBD2 matching over 9 bases. V shed 7 bases, J shed 5 bases, and the junction held 4 bases outside the gene matches. CDR3 length: 13 amino acids. The germline V gene encodes CDR1 LGHDT and CDR2 YNNKEL (reference sequence). CDR3 DNA: TGTGCCAGCATTCCGACTAGCGGAGATACGCAGTATTTT. As protein: CASIPTSGDTQYF.

This clonotype was found once. This sequence joins TRBV7-9 and TRBJ1-1; TRBD1 agrees at 7 bases. The CDR3 is 15 amino acids. Germline CDR1 is SEHNR and CDR2 is FQNEAQ (reference sequence). Trimming at V came to 5 bases and at J to 0 bases, leaving 6 bases not matched to a gene. CDR3 coding DNA: TGTGCCAGCAGCCTCTCAGGGGGGATGAACACTGAAGCTTTCTTT. This gives the protein CASSLSGGMNTEAFF.

The chain uses TRBV7-9 and TRBJ2-7, with D unresolved. V was pared by 6 bases and J by 8 bases, with 8 bases between. Germline CDR1 is SEHNR and CDR2 is FQNEAQ (reference sequence). CDR3 length: 10 amino acids. The CDR3 coding sequence is TGTGCCAGCAGTAATTTGAAGCAGTACTTC. It encodes CASSNLKQYF.

The V and J genes are TRBV5-1 and TRBJ2-3; D is possibly TRBD2 (6 bases). The CDR3 has 16 amino acids. Trimming stripped 0 bases from V and 0 bases from J, with 11 bases between. Germline lookup yields CDR1 SGHRS and CDR2 YFSETQ. The CDR3 sequence: CASSLEGRPSTDTQYF. CDR3 nucleotides: TGCGCCAGCAGCTTGGAAGGGAGGCCTAGCACAGATACGCAGTATTTT. The full variable domain, in which reference TRBV5-1 and TRBJ2-3 provide the parts outside the CDR3, is KAGVTQTPRYLIKTRGQQVTLSCSPISGHRSVSWYQQTPGQGLQFLFEYFSETQRNKGNFPGRFSGRQFSNSRSEMNVSTLELGDSALYLCASSLEGRPSTDTQYFGPGTRLTVL.

This clonotype was observed a handful of times. J is TRBJ2-6 and V is TRBV29-1; D is unresolved. This CDR3 contains 16 residues. The germline V gene encodes CDR1 SQVTM and CDR2 ANQGSEA. V lost 1 base and J lost 0, with 10 bases in between. CDR3 region: CSVEGLRNSGANVLTF. The CDR3 DNA follows: TGCAGCGTTGAAGGGCTTAGAAACTCTGGGGCCAACGTCCTGACTTTC.

This chain joins TRBV5-1 and TRBJ1-5; unclear D gene. CDR3 length: 14 amino acids. Trimming cost V 1 base and J 3 bases, with 8 bases left between them. The germline V gene encodes CDR1 SGHRS and CDR2 YFSETQ. The chain's CDR3 is CASSLYGDNQPQHF. The CDR3, as DNA: TGCGCCAGCAGCTTGTACGGTGACAATCAGCCCCAGCATTTT.

The table lists this clonotype with a count of one. The gene calls are TRBV4-3 and TRBJ2-6; TRBD1 is a possible D gene (6 bases). CDR3 length: 19 amino acids. V lost 0 bases and J lost 1, with 16 bases in between. CDR1 and CDR2 from the germline V gene are LGHNA and YSLEER. For the CDR3, the DNA is TGCGCCAGCAGCCAAGATGCGGCAGGGGTATTTTCTGGGGCCAACGTCCTGACTTTC. Protein sequence: CASSQDAAGVFSGANVLTF.

V is TRBV7-2 and J is TRBJ2-1; D is undetermined. The CDR3 runs to 13 residues. The V and J ends lost 7 bases and 3 bases respectively, with 10 bases between them. Germline V gene data show CDR1 as SGHTA and CDR2 as FQGNSA. The chain's CDR3 is CASTPVGYNEQFF. For the CDR3, the DNA is TGTGCCAGCACCCCGGTTGGCTACAATGAGCAGTTCTTC.

The chain uses TRBV2 and TRBJ1-2; no clear D gene. CDR1 and CDR2 from the germline V gene are SNHLY and FYNNEI. V was pared by 7 bases and J by 3 bases, with 6 bases between. CDR3 size: 11 residues. The CDR3 nucleotides are TGTGCCAGCAAAGCGGACTATGGCTACACCTTC. Translation gives CASKADYGYTF.

The chain uses TRBV20-1 and TRBJ1-2; no firm D call. This CDR3 comprises 13 residues. The germline V gene has CDR1 DFQATT and CDR2 SNEGSKA (reference sequence). V was shortened by 1 base and J by 4 bases, with 10 bases between the two germline ends. CDR3 sequence reads: CSARVMATYGYTF. The CDR3 coding sequence is TGCAGTGCTAGAGTTATGGCCACCTATGGCTACACCTTC.

The DNA for the CDR3 is TGTGCCAGCAGCATTCAGGCCGGGACAGGCAAAGGCTACACCTTC. Translation: CASSIQAGTGKGYTF. The genes are TRBV3-1 and TRBJ1-2; 8 positions agree with TRBD1. Germline assignment: CDR1 LGHDT and CDR2 YNNKEL (reference sequence). V dropped 5 bases and J dropped 8; count of bases not matched to a gene: 13. The length of the CDR3 is 15 residues.

This clonotype was picked up many times. J is TRBJ2-7 and V is TRBV4-3; 7 bases are a match to TRBD2. CDR3 length: 16 residues. CDR1 is LGHNA and CDR2 is YSLEER in the germline V gene. Trimming cost V 1 base and J 2 bases; bases outside gene matches: 8. CDR3 sequence (DNA): TGCGCCAGCAGCCAAGGGGGGGGGACTTTTACCTACGAGCAGTACTTC. Its protein product is CASSQGGGTFTYEQYF.

The chain is built from TRBV20-1 and TRBJ1-5; D gene unclear. Trimming took 6 bases from V and 2 from J, leaving 14 bases between them. The germline CDR1 and CDR2 sequences are DFQATT and SNEGSKA (reference sequence). This CDR3 has 14 residues. The CDR3 loop is CSARTVLRNQPQHF. The DNA of the CDR3 is TGCAGTGCGCGGACGGTCCTTCGCAATCAGCCCCAGCATTTT.

In its sample, this clonotype was seen many times. This chain's CDR3 is CASTNPERGTDTQYF. CDR3 nucleotide sequence: TGTGCCAGCACTAACCCGGAGCGGGGCACAGATACGCAGTATTTT. The chain recombines TRBV12-3 or TRBV12-4 with TRBJ2-3, with a tentative D call TRBD2 (6 bases). Trimming took 7 bases from V and 1 from J, leaving 15 bases between them. The CDR3 covers 15 residues.

V gene TRBV6-1 combines with J gene TRBJ1-1, with 9 bases fitting TRBD1. The CDR3 contains 16 residues. J lost 6 bases, V lost 1 base, and 9 bases had no gene match. Germline V gene lookup returns CDR1 MNHNS and CDR2 SASEGT. As DNA, the CDR3 is TGTGCCAGCAGTGAAGGACAGGGGGTGAATTGGGCTGAAGCTTTCTTT. This codes for CASSEGQGVNWAEAFF.

The V gene is TRBV11-2, the J gene TRBJ2-6; D is unclear. Germline CDR1 reads SGHAT; CDR2 reads FQNNGV. This CDR3 has 16 residues. The V and J ends lost 1 base and 2 bases respectively, with 9 bases between them. The CDR3 bases are TGTGCCAGCAGCTTAGTCCCCAGTACTGGGGCCAACGTCCTGACTTTC. Amino acid sequence: CASSLVPSTGANVLTF.

This clonotype came up a few times. V gene TRBV5-6 combines with J gene TRBJ2-3; no clear D gene. Germline loops: CDR1 SGHDT, CDR2 YYEEEE. Trimming pared 4 bases from V and 3 bases from J, leaving 18 bases between. The CDR3 is 16 residues long. The CDR3 spells CASSRATDGWTDTQYF. DNA of the CDR3: TGTGCCAGCAGCAGAGCCACAGATGGGTGGACAGATACGCAGTATTTT.

This clonotype showed up just a few times. The gene calls are TRBV9 and TRBJ2-5, with a weak D call TRBD2 (6 bases). The ends were cut back, 0 bases at V and 1 base at J, with 13 bases in the middle. Per germline, CDR1 SGDLS and CDR2 YYNGEE. This CDR3 has 16 amino acids. The CDR3 nucleotides read TGTGCCAGCAGCGTAGGTACCGGGGGTCTCCAAGAGACCCAGTACTTC. Protein product: CASSVGTGGLQETQYF.

This clonotype was picked up a small number of times. V and J are TRBV4-1 and TRBJ1-5, with 8 bases aligning to TRBD1. V trimming: 1 base; J trimming: 7 bases; junction bases outside the gene matches: 6. Looked up from germline, CDR1 is MGHRA and CDR2 is YSYEKL. This CDR3 contains 15 residues. The CDR3 region has the DNA TGCGCCAGCAGCCAAGGCGACAGGGGACTGCAGCCCCAGCATTTT. It yields the protein CASSQGDRGLQPQHF.

This rearrangement joins TRBV7-9 to TRBJ1-1; D may be TRBD1 (5 bases). Trimming removed 6 bases from V and 3 bases from J, with 11 bases in between. The CDR3 is made up of 13 amino acids. Germline V gives CDR1 SEHNR, CDR2 FQNEAQ (reference sequence). The CDR3 spells CASSQEGDTEAFF. The CDR3 nucleotides are TGTGCCAGCAGTCAGGAAGGGGACACTGAAGCTTTCTTT.

This clonotype was picked up a small number of times. CDR3 sequence: CASSYPTNRVSNQPQHF. The CDR3 region has the DNA TGTGCCAGCAGTTACCCTACCAACCGCGTGAGTAATCAGCCCCAGCATTTT. The chain employs TRBV6-2 or TRBV6-3 and TRBJ1-5; D ambiguous. Trimming stripped 2 bases from V and 4 bases from J, with 18 bases between. The CDR3 is 17 residues long. Germline V gene lookup returns CDR1 MNHEY and CDR2 SVGEGT.

This clonotype was found a few times. The CDR3 DNA sequence: TGCGCCAGCATCCGAGGGTCTGGCTCTGGAAACACCATATATTTT. This sequence encodes CASIRGSGSGNTIYF. V usage is TRBV10-2 and J usage is TRBJ1-3; the D is unclear. The germline CDR1 and CDR2 sequences are WSHSY and SAAADI. This CDR3 contains 15 residues. The V end lost 7 bases, the J end lost 0 bases, and 13 bases lay between the germline ends.

The chain uses TRBV7-2 and TRBJ1-1, with 7 bases fitting TRBD1. Trimming took 2 bases from V and 7 from J; bases not matched to a gene: 7. The CDR3 spans 14 residues. Germline V gives CDR1 SGHTA, CDR2 FQGNSA. CDR3 in DNA: TGTGCCAGCAGCTTATCAGGGGGGGGAGATGAAGCTTTCTTT. Amino acid sequence: CASSLSGGGDEAFF.

The gene calls are TRBV20-1 and TRBJ2-3; TRBD1 is a possible D gene (5 bases). V was clipped by 1 base and J by 0 bases, with 8 bases between them. The CDR3 totals 14 residues. CDR1 and CDR2 (germline): DFQATT, SNEGSKA (reference sequence). CDR3 protein: CSARGQTSTDTQYF. The CDR3, as DNA: TGCAGTGCTAGAGGACAGACTAGCACAGATACGCAGTATTTT.

This clonotype showed up just a few times. The rearrangement joins TRBV29-1 to TRBJ2-3, with unresolved D. The germline V and J ends were trimmed by 4 bases and 2 bases, with 13 bases remaining between them. CDR1 and CDR2 from the germline V gene are SQVTM and ANQGSEA. The CDR3 is 14 residues long. The CDR3 sequence is CSVGSGFDTDTQYF. The DNA for the CDR3 is TGCAGCGTTGGTAGTGGGTTTGACACAGATACGCAGTATTTT.

The chain joins TRBV6-1 to TRBJ2-3; D is possibly TRBD1 or TRBD2 (5 bases each). Trimming took off 0 bases at V and 6 bases at J, with 10 bases between the two ends. This CDR3 has 14 residues. Germline-derived CDR1 and CDR2 are MNHNS and SASEGT. CDR3 coding DNA: TGTGCCAGCAGTGAAGCGCTAGGGGACGATACGCAGTATTTT. This codes for CASSEALGDDTQYF.

This clonotype came up a few times. The V and J genes are TRBV27 and TRBJ2-3; D is uncertain. Germline V lookup: CDR1 MNHEY, CDR2 SMNVEV (reference sequence). This CDR3 comprises 14 residues. V dropped 5 bases and J dropped 4 bases, with 13 bases sitting between them. CDR3 amino acids: CASSPLGGPDTQYF. The CDR3 coding sequence is TGTGCCAGCAGTCCCCTCGGTGGGCCAGATACGCAGTATTTT.